The text below deals with one T cell receptor (beta chain). V lost 5 bases, J lost 3 bases, and 20 bases lay in between. Germline V gene lookup returns CDR1 SGHVS and CDR2 FNYEAQ. CDR3 length: 16 residues. TCRdb called the 5' RACE reads again in MiXCR, with one record for every CDR3 protein. The sample comprises 250,000 to 300,000 distinct CDR3 sequences, roughly 10% of which are singletons, and under 7.5% rests with the top ten. These data originate in a study of identical twins. Another study also made use of these data, one on yellow fever vaccine responses in identical twins.

Sequencing used CD8+ T cells sorted from blood. This chain uses TRBV7-6 with TRBJ2-7; D not resolved. This TCR came from a young woman in good health. CDR3 region: CASSEYGSNSYYEQYF. CDR3 in DNA: TGTGCCAGCAGCGAGTATGGGTCGAACTCTTACTACGAGCAGTACTTC.